What follows are 25 T cell receptor beta chains derived from one specimen sequenced in a study of blood T cells in healthy people across ages (dated by TCRdb to 2013 to 2016). Library preparation employed 5' RACE. The instrument given in TCRdb is Illumina HiSeq 2500. The second PCR ran for roughly 7 to 11 cycles and used a J-beta primer mix along with a sample-barcoded 5' primer. TCRdb reanalyzed the raw reads on its own, using fastp at Q25 for trimming and MiXCR for clone calling, and kept in-frame beta chains. Each entry merges the rows of one CDR3 protein and shows their most common DNA and genes. This sample is represented by hundreds of thousands of distinct CDR3 sequences; 35% to 50% of them were singletons. The ten largest clonotypes hold 15% to 20% of the sample. Sequenced sample: blood. The receptor set was obtained from a man older than 75 in good health.

This chain uses TRBV4-1 with TRBJ2-5; TRBD1 matches at 8 bases. This CDR3 spans 15 amino acids. The germline V gene encodes CDR1 MGHRA and CDR2 YSYEKL. V shed 3 bases and J 3 bases; nucleotides not matched to a gene: 6. The CDR3 bases are TGCGCCAGCAGCCACCTCACAGGGGGTGAAGAGACCCAGTACTTC. Translated: CASSHLTGGEETQYF.

This clonotype was counted only a few times. The rearrangement joins TRBV3-1 to TRBJ2-7; TRBD2 might be the D (6 bases). The CDR3 covers 14 residues. The V and J ends lost 3 bases and 5 bases respectively, with 14 bases between them. The V gene's germline CDR1 is LGHDT and CDR2 YNNKEL (reference sequence). The CDR3 nucleotides are TGTGCCAGCAGCCATCGATCGGCGGGGAACGAGCAGTACTTC. Translation gives CASSHRSAGNEQYF.

The rearrangement joins TRBV6-5 to TRBJ2-3, with D uncertain. The CDR3 covers 15 residues. Between the trimmed V and J ends, which lost 0 bases and 4 bases, there was a span of 11 bases. Germline lookup yields CDR1 MNHEY and CDR2 SVGAGI. CDR3 sequence: CASSYSNVGSDTQYF. The CDR3 DNA reads as TGTGCCAGCAGTTACTCGAATGTAGGGTCAGATACGCAGTATTTT.

This sequence joins TRBV27 and TRBJ2-3; D gene uncertain. The CDR3 covers 13 residues. Germline V gene lookup returns CDR1 MNHEY and CDR2 SMNVEV (reference sequence). Trimming removed 3 bases at V and 1 base at J, with 5 bases between. CDR3 amino acids: CASSFIGTDTQYF. In nucleotides, the CDR3 is TGTGCCAGCAGTTTTATTGGCACAGATACGCAGTATTTT.

The V gene is TRBV28, the J gene TRBJ1-3; TRBD1 matches 9 bases. CDR3 length equals 18 residues. Losses at the gene ends were 5 bases for V and 4 bases for J; bases not matched to a gene: 15. CDR1 and CDR2 from the germline V gene are MDHEN and SYDVKM. The CDR3 DNA sequence: TGTGCCAGCAGTCTACAGGGGGCCGGGTGGTCTTCCGGAAACACCATATATTTT. It is translated as CASSLQGAGWSSGNTIYF.

This clonotype was observed a handful of times. The chain combines TRBV20-1 with TRBJ2-3, with a weak D call TRBD2 (6 bases). Trimming stripped 5 bases from V and 2 bases from J, with 14 bases between. CDR1 is DFQATT and CDR2 is SNEGSKA in the germline V gene (reference sequence). This CDR3 contains 14 residues. CDR3 region: CSARDSSITDTQYF. CDR3 bases: TGCAGTGCTCGGGACTCATCCATCACAGATACGCAGTATTTT.

This clonotype has a handful of counts. This chain links TRBV12-3 or TRBV12-4 with TRBJ2-1, with D perhaps TRBD2 (6 bases). The length of the CDR3 is 13 residues. Trimming removed 6 bases from V and 10 bases from J, with 16 bases in between. This chain's CDR3 is CASSHGTGREQFF. The CDR3 nucleotides are TGTGCCAGCAGCCACGGGACTGGACGAGAGCAGTTCTTC.

The chain joins TRBV11-2 to TRBJ2-5; D is uncertain. V dropped 5 bases and J dropped 2 bases, with 9 bases sitting between them. This CDR3 region has 13 residues. Germline CDR1 is SGHAT and CDR2 is FQNNGV. This chain's CDR3 is CASSPYEQETQYF. The CDR3 nucleotides are TGTGCCAGCAGCCCCTACGAGCAAGAGACCCAGTACTTC.

The chain combines TRBV11-2 with TRBJ2-3; weak D call: TRBD2 (6 bases). The CDR3 extends over 14 amino acids. The germline CDR1 and CDR2 sequences are SGHAT and FQNNGV. The V gene lost 5 bases and the J gene lost 5 bases, with 14 bases spanning the gap. In nucleotides, the CDR3 is TGTGCCAGCAGCGTCTCCGGGAGAAGAGATACGCAGTATTTT. Encoded protein: CASSVSGRRDTQYF.

V is TRBV10-3 and J is TRBJ2-5, with D maybe TRBD2 (6 bases). CDR1 is ENHRY and CDR2 is SYGVKD in the germline V gene. With 3 bases removed from V and 4 bases from J, the gap between germline ends came to 12 bases. The CDR3 contains 14 residues. CDR3 coding DNA: TGTGCCATCAGTGAAGATCTAGCGACAGAGACCCAGTACTTC. It encodes CAISEDLATETQYF.

The V and J genes are TRBV27 and TRBJ2-7, with 12 bases fitting TRBD1. J gave up 7 bases and V 8 bases, and 15 bases lay outside the gene matches. The CDR3 runs to 16 residues. Germline V gene lookup returns CDR1 MNHEY and CDR2 SMNVEV (reference sequence). The CDR3 region has the DNA TGTGCCAGCGTCGCTGCGGGGGGACAGGGGGCGTTGGAGCAGTACTTC. Its protein product is CASVAAGGQGALEQYF.

This clonotype was seen more than once but under ten times. V gene TRBV7-2 combines with J gene TRBJ2-1; 10 bases fit TRBD2. CDR3 size: 18 residues. Germline CDR1 reads SGHTA; CDR2 reads FQGNSA. Trimming cost V 5 bases and J 8 bases; bases outside gene matches: 18. The CDR3 DNA is TGTGCCAGCAGCACGAGGCCCCTAGCGGGGGCCTTAGGCTATGAGCAGTTCTTC. Translation gives CASSTRPLAGALGYEQFF. Together with reference TRBV7-2 and TRBJ2-1, the CDR3 gives the full variable domain: GAGVSQSPSNKVTEKGKDVELRCDPISGHTALYWYRQSLGQGLEFLIYFQGNSAPDKSGLPSDRFSAERTGGSVSTLTIQRTQQEDSAVYLCASSTRPLAGALGYEQFFGPGTRLTVL.

In this sample, this clonotype turned up many times. The chain recombines TRBV7-2 with TRBJ2-7; 12 positions match TRBD2. Germline-derived CDR1 and CDR2 are SGHTA and FQGNSA. The CDR3 contains 18 residues. V shed 5 bases and J 0 bases; nucleotides not matched to a gene: 11. CDR3 DNA sequence: TGTGCCAGCAGCCCACGGACTAGCGGGGAAGCTAGCTCCTACGAGCAGTACTTC. It codes for CASSPRTSGEASSYEQYF.

The DNA for the CDR3 is TGCAGCGCCTGGACAGGGGATACGGTTGAAGCTTTCTTT. This sequence encodes CSAWTGDTVEAFF. The chain has TRBV29-1 and TRBJ1-1, with 9 nucleotides matching TRBD1. Germline V CDR1 and CDR2: SQVTM, ANQGSEA. Germline trimming cut 7 bases from V and 7 bases from J; bases unmatched to any gene: 10. The CDR3 runs to 13 residues.

A few counts support this clonotype. The chain couples TRBV7-2 to TRBJ2-7; the match to TRBD2 covers 16 bases. Germline V gives CDR1 SGHTA, CDR2 FQGNSA. CDR3 length equals 18 residues. The ends lost 5 bases at V and 2 bases at J; junction bases unmatched: 9. The CDR3 nucleotides are TGTGCCAGCAGCGACGGGACCGGGACTAGCGGGAGGGCCTACGAGCAGTACTTC. Translation gives CASSDGTGTSGRAYEQYF.

On this clonotype itself: At one end, the junction sequence differs from germline, possibly due to a read error. The genes are TRBV5-1 and TRBJ2-1, with 15 bases lining up with TRBD2. This CDR3 has 18 amino acids. Germline loops: CDR1 SGHRS, CDR2 YFSETQ. The CDR3 region is CASSAGLAGGRSCNEQFF. The CDR3 DNA follows: TGCGCCAGCAGCGCCGGACTAGCGGGAGGGCGGTCCTGCAATGAGCAGTTCTTC.

The gene calls are TRBV10-3 and TRBJ2-5, with 9 bases matching TRBD1. The CDR3 is made up of 15 amino acids. After removal of 3 bases from V and 2 bases from J, the junction contained 4 bases not matched to a gene. CDR1 and CDR2 (germline): ENHRY, SYGVKD. The CDR3 sequence: CAISDLGQGQETQYF. The CDR3 region has the DNA TGTGCCATCAGTGACCTTGGACAGGGGCAAGAGACCCAGTACTTC.

For this clonotype: The germline gene is not matched at one end of the junction; a read error may be the cause. The genes are TRBV3-1 and TRBJ2-5, with 12 bases matching TRBD2. CDR3 size: 16 residues. The germline V gene encodes CDR1 LGHDT and CDR2 YNNKEL (reference sequence). CDR3 amino acids: CTSSQALTSGRETQYF. CDR3 nucleotide sequence: TGTACCAGCAGCCAAGCATTGACTAGCGGGAGAGAGACCCAGTACTTC.

The rearrangement links TRBV20-1 to TRBJ2-1; 11 bases agree with TRBD1. The CDR3 consists of 15 residues. Germline CDR1 and CDR2: DFQATT and SNEGSKA (reference sequence). The ends lost 6 bases at V and 6 bases at J; junction bases unmatched: 10. In nucleotides, the CDR3 is TGCAGTGCCCTGGACAGGGGGCAAGGTGCCAATGAGCAGTTCTTC. This encodes CSALDRGQGANEQFF.

This chain connects TRBV5-1 to TRBJ1-2; D might be TRBD1 (5 bases). The germline V gene encodes CDR1 SGHRS and CDR2 YFSETQ. V lost 5 bases and J 8 bases, leaving 19 bases between the germline ends. The CDR3 spans 14 residues. CDR3 residues: CASRSRPGEEGYTF. The CDR3, as DNA: TGCGCCAGCAGGTCTCGCCCGGGGGAAGAGGGCTACACCTTC.

This clonotype was counted between two and nine times. The chain has TRBV12-3 or TRBV12-4 and TRBJ2-6; D possibly corresponds to TRBD1 (6 bases). CDR3 length equals 17 residues. Trimming stripped 5 bases from V and 2 bases from J, with 16 bases between. The DNA of the CDR3 is TGTGCCAGCAGTCCGTCCCGGGACATTCCTGGGGCCAACGTCCTGACTTTC. Protein sequence: CASSPSRDIPGANVLTF.

This chain links TRBV14 with TRBJ1-2; D call uncertain. The V gene lost 1 base and the J gene lost 8 bases, with 17 bases spanning the gap. The germline CDR1 and CDR2 sequences are SGHDN and FVKESK. This CDR3 contains 15 residues. The CDR3 here is CASSQASPGVGGYTF. The CDR3 DNA sequence: TGTGCCAGCAGCCAAGCGAGTCCCGGGGTAGGGGGCTACACCTTC. The whole variable domain, remainder taken from reference TRBV14 and TRBJ1-2, is EAGVTQFPSHSVIEKGQTVTLRCDPISGHDNLYWYRRVMGKEIKFLLHFVKESKQDESGMPNNRFLAERTGGTYSTLKVQPAELEDSGVYFCASSQASPGVGGYTFGSGTRLTVV.

This clonotype was found a few times. J is TRBJ2-1 and V is TRBV20-1; no clear D. The CDR3 length is 15 residues. The germline gives CDR1 DFQATT, CDR2 SNEGSKA (reference sequence). The CDR3 DNA reads as TGCAGGGCTCGAAAGGGCCAGAGCTCCTACAATGAGCAGTTCTTC. Translated, it gives CRARKGQSSYNEQFF.

The genes are TRBV2 and TRBJ2-6; TRBD1 might be the D (6 bases). Trimming cost V 4 bases and J 7 bases, with 8 bases left between them. This CDR3 is built from 13 residues. CDR1 and CDR2 (germline): SNHLY, FYNNEI. This CDR3 reads CASSGTAANVLTF. The CDR3 coding sequence is TGTGCCAGCAGTGGGACAGCCGCCAACGTCCTGACTTTC.

Only a few counts were recorded for this clonotype. The rearrangement links TRBV6-2 or TRBV6-3 to TRBJ1-5; no definite D call. V was clipped by 5 bases and J by 7 bases, with 15 bases between them. This CDR3 has 14 residues. Per germline, CDR1 MNHEY and CDR2 SVGEGT. The CDR3: CASSRAPEAQPQHF. The CDR3 DNA sequence: TGTGCCAGCAGTAGGGCCCCGGAGGCCCAGCCCCAGCATTTT.